These T cell receptor beta chains were read from a single sample in a study of shared clonotypes between healthy human individuals. TCRdb keeps only in-frame clones here, not all; method: immunoSEQ multiplex PCR. The sample includes 760,000 or so clones, approximately 96% of them seen just once. The sample taken for sequencing was naive CD8+ T cells sorted from blood. Every receptor here comes from a man aged 25-45 years in good health. Both conserved end residues are part of each CDR3. The order of the fields is D gene, J gene, V gene, CDR3 protein, CDR3 DNA. The D gene is left open where the match is weak.

- | TRBJ1-3 | TRBV27 | CASSFTGSGNTIYF | TGTGCCAGCAGCTTCACAGGGAGCGGAAACACCATATATTTT
- | TRBJ1-2 | TRBV12-2 | CASRSPGGRREDYGYTF | TGTGCAAGTCGCTCCCCCGGTGGGAGACGCGAAGATTATGGCTACACCTTC
TRBD2 | TRBJ2-7 | TRBV9 | CASSSGRDSYEQYF | TGTGCCAGCAGTAGCGGGAGGGACTCCTACGAGCAGTACTTC
- | TRBJ2-7 | TRBV7-9 | CASSPPGYEQYF | TGTGCCAGCAGCCCGCCTGGCTACGAGCAGTACTTC
- | TRBJ2-7 | TRBV5-6 | CASSTTGSSYEQYF | TGTGCCAGCAGCACGACGGGTTCCTCCTACGAGCAGTACTTC
TRBD2 | TRBJ2-1 | TRBV15 | CATSPPSGRLHEQFF | TGTGCCACCAGTCCCCCTAGCGGGAGGTTGCATGAGCAGTTCTTC
- | TRBJ2-1 | TRBV12-2 | CASRTAGGPSDNEQFF | TGTGCAAGTCGCACAGCGGGAGGGCCGTCGGACAATGAGCAGTTCTTC
- | TRBJ2-7 | TRBV29-1 | CSGRTTYEQYF | TGCAGCGGAAGGACAACCTACGAGCAGTACTTC
TRBD2 | TRBJ2-1 | TRBV30 | CAWRYVGREWNEQFF | TGTGCCTGGCGGTATGTCGGGCGGGAGTGGAATGAGCAGTTCTTC
TRBD1 | TRBJ2-2 | TRBV27 | CASSRLGDRVSSGELFF | TGTGCCAGCAGTAGATTAGGGGACAGGGTTTCGTCCGGGGAGCTGTTTTTT